This is a list of T cell receptor beta chains from one sample in a study of PD-1 blockade in mismatch repair-deficient tumors. Sequencing was performed with immunoSEQ multiplex PCR; in TCRdb, only in-frame clones are kept and a portion is missing. Of about 100,000 clones listed, 65% to 85% are singletons. The material was peripheral blood, obtained approximately 8 months after starting pembrolizumab. The source is an adult with mismatch repair-deficient cancer. Each CDR3 is given with its conserved first and last residue. The D gene is left open where the match is weak. The listing skips clone size in some rows; elsewhere it reads once, few, many or a size class.

J gene	D gene	V gene	clone size	CDR3 DNA	CDR3 protein
TRBJ2-2	TRBD1	TRBV7-9	.	TGTGCCAGCAGCCCAAGCACAGGGGGTACCGGGGAGCTGTTTTTT	CASSPSTGGTGELFF
TRBJ1-2	TRBD1	TRBV19	.	TGTGCCAGTACCCCACCGATCAGGGGGCACTTGGTGATCTATGGCTACACCTTC	CASTPPIRGHLVIYGYTF
TRBJ1-1	.	TRBV6-5	.	TGTGCCAGCAGTTACTCCCTACAGATCAGCACTGAAGCTTTCTTT	CASSYSLQISTEAFF
TRBJ1-2	.	TRBV7-2	few	TGCGCCAGCAGCCAAGATGAAGAATCTCCTAACTATGGCTACACCTTC	CASSQDEESPNYGYTF
TRBJ1-2	TRBD1	TRBV27	.	TGTGCCAGCAGTTTATCGATGGACAGGATCTATGGCTACACCTTC	CASSLSMDRIYGYTF
TRBJ2-2	.	TRBV19	once	TGTGCCAGTAGTAAATTCCGGGACGGCCCGGAACAAACCGGGGAGCTGTTTTTT	CASSKFRDGPEQTGELFF
TRBJ2-3	TRBD2	TRBV4-3	.	TGCGCCAGCAGCCAAGATGCGGGAGGGCCGGCAGATACGCAGTATTTT	CASSQDAGGPADTQYF
TRBJ1-2	.	TRBV6-5	.	TGTGCCAGCAGGGACACGGGGGGCGAGGATGGCTACACCTTC	CASRDTGGEDGYTF
TRBJ2-1	TRBD2	TRBV7-2	.	TGTGCCAGCAGTCGGACTAGCGGGCCCCTTAATGAGCAGTTCTTC	CASSRTSGPLNEQFF
TRBJ2-1	TRBD2	TRBV9	.	TGTGCCAGCAGCGTATCCGGGACTAGCGGGAGGTCTGAGCAGTTCTTC	CASSVSGTSGRSEQFF